Below, 21 T cell receptor beta chains from the same sample are listed, as sequenced in a study of technical replicates of blood from several donors. Repertoires were generated with immunoSEQ multiplex PCR, while TCRdb's copy carries only in-frame clones and drops some. Of about 56,000 clones in the sample, nearly 95% were seen once. Sequencing was done on a sample of PBMCs. The receptors here all came from a human donor in good health. Some clones in this sample may be carry-over from other donors' samples.

The genes are TRBV25-1 and TRBJ2-5, with a tentative D call TRBD2 (6 bases). The CDR3 covers 16 residues. V was cut by 5 bases and J by 2 bases, with 18 bases left in between. The germline V gene has CDR1 MGHDK and CDR2 SYGVNS. The CDR3 coding sequence is TGTGCCAGCAGTTCATTAGGAGGAGGGGTACAAGAGACCCAGTACTTC. Its protein product is CASSSLGGGVQETQYF.

This clone came up a few times. The chain combines TRBV2 with TRBJ2-1, with 7 bases that match TRBD2. V dropped 5 bases and J dropped 9; count of bases not matched to a gene: 13. CDR1 SNHLY and CDR2 FYNNEI come from the germline V gene. The CDR3 length is 15 residues. CDR3 sequence (DNA): TGTGCCAGCAGTTCCCAGGGACTAAGGGGAACTGAGCAGTTCTTC. Its protein is CASSSQGLRGTEQFF.

The rearrangement joins TRBV19 to TRBJ1-2, with D perhaps matching TRBD1 (5 bases). Trimming cost V 5 bases and J 1 base, with 17 bases left between them. This CDR3 spans 16 amino acids. CDR1 is LNHDA, CDR2 SQIVND, per germline (reference sequence). Here the CDR3 reads CASSPADLGVNYGYTF. The CDR3 DNA reads as TGTGCCAGTAGTCCCGCAGACCTAGGGGTTAACTATGGCTACACCTTC.

The chain carries TRBV4-3 and TRBJ1-2; weak D call: TRBD1 (6 bases). Deletions cut 4 bases from V and 5 bases from J, with 11 bases between. The length of the CDR3 is 13 residues. Germline V gene lookup returns CDR1 LGHNA and CDR2 YSLEER. The CDR3 protein is CASSLRGGYGYTF. The CDR3 DNA is TGCGCCAGCAGCCTCAGGGGTGGATATGGCTACACCTTC.

The chain employs TRBV2 and TRBJ2-1; TRBD1 is a possible D gene (5 bases). Germline V lookup: CDR1 SNHLY, CDR2 FYNNEI. The CDR3 is 15 amino acids. The V end lost 7 bases, the J end lost 2 bases, and 15 bases lay between the germline ends. The CDR3 region is CASTPLGDTYNEQFF. The CDR3 coding sequence is TGTGCCAGCACCCCCCTAGGGGATACCTACAATGAGCAGTTCTTC.

This chain connects TRBV7-3 to TRBJ1-1, with TRBD1 matching 7 bases. The CDR3 contains 14 residues. CDR1 is SGHTA, CDR2 FQGTGA, per germline. V shed 5 bases and J 3 bases; nucleotides not matched to a gene: 6. This chain's CDR3 is CASSPARGDTEAFF. CDR3 nucleotides: TGTGCCAGCAGCCCTGCCAGGGGGGACACTGAAGCTTTCTTT.

The gene calls are TRBV13 and TRBJ2-1; 7 bases fit TRBD1. Germline V lookup: CDR1 PRHDT, CDR2 FYEKMQ (reference sequence). J was trimmed by 4 bases and V by 5 bases; bases with no gene match: 5. The CDR3 totals 14 residues. The CDR3 region is CASSVGQNYNEQFF. In nucleotides, the CDR3 is TGTGCCAGCAGCGTGGGACAGAATTACAATGAGCAGTTCTTC.

As DNA, the CDR3 is TGTGCTAGTGGCCCACTGACAGGCCCCTACGGCTACACCTTC. This codes for CASGPLTGPYGYTF. The chain carries TRBV12-5 and TRBJ1-2; a weak D match, TRBD1 (6 bases). The germline V gene encodes CDR1 LGHNT and CDR2 FRNRAP. CDR3 size: 14 residues. Trimming pared 6 bases from V and 8 bases from J, leaving 19 bases between.

V usage is TRBV7-2 and J usage is TRBJ2-2; D uncertain. CDR3 length: 15 residues. With 6 bases removed from V and 4 bases from J, the gap between germline ends came to 15 bases. The germline V gene encodes CDR1 SGHTA and CDR2 FQGNSA. The CDR3 DNA sequence: TGTGCCAGCAGAACCAGTTACGCTTCCACCGGGGAGCTGTTTTTT. This encodes CASRTSYASTGELFF.

In nucleotides, the CDR3 is TGCGCCAGCGGGGGGGAAGCGAACACCGGGGAGCTGTTTTTT. Amino acid sequence: CASGGEANTGELFF. The chain links TRBV5-1 to TRBJ2-2; 7 bases map to TRBD2. J lost 0 bases, V lost 7 bases, and 3 bases had no gene match. Germline V lookup: CDR1 SGHRS, CDR2 YFSETQ. This CDR3 comprises 14 residues.

This chain links TRBV6-6 with TRBJ1-1, with D perhaps matching TRBD1 (5 bases). V shed 2 bases and J shed 5 bases, with 15 bases lying between them. Germline CDR1 reads MNHNY; CDR2 reads SVGAGI (reference sequence). The CDR3 length is 15 residues. CDR3 nucleotide sequence: TGTGCCAGCAGTTACGAAACAGTTGGGGGGACTGAAGCTTTCTTT. It encodes CASSYETVGGTEAFF.

V usage is TRBV19 and J usage is TRBJ1-2, with D maybe TRBD1 (5 bases). V lost 3 bases to trimming and J lost 2 bases, with 7 bases between them. The CDR3 has 13 residues. From germline, CDR1 is LNHDA and CDR2 SQIVND (reference sequence). This chain's CDR3 is CASSMRGNYGYTF. The CDR3 DNA reads TGTGCCAGTAGTATGCGGGGGAACTATGGCTACACCTTC.

V usage is TRBV11-2 and J usage is TRBJ1-1, with D possibly being TRBD1 (6 bases). V lost 5 bases to trimming and J lost 4 bases, with 14 bases between them. The CDR3 covers 14 residues. The germline CDR1 and CDR2 sequences are SGHAT and FQNNGV. DNA of the CDR3: TGTGCCAGCAGCGCAGGGACATTGGGCACTGAAGCTTTCTTT. Translating gives CASSAGTLGTEAFF.

The chain carries TRBV5-1 and TRBJ2-5; 7 bases fit TRBD2. The V gene end was trimmed by 1 base and the J gene end by 2 bases; junction bases not matched to a gene: 8. The CDR3 runs 16 residues. Per germline, CDR1 SGHRS and CDR2 YFSETQ. This chain's CDR3 is CASSLYGSGSQETQYF. In nucleotides, the CDR3 is TGCGCCAGCAGCTTGTATGGTAGCGGGTCTCAAGAGACCCAGTACTTC.

This clone was observed a single time. CDR3 nucleotides: TGCGCCAGCAGCACCAACAGGGTTTCCTACGAGCAGTACTTC. This gives the protein CASSTNRVSYEQYF. The chain is built from TRBV5-1 and TRBJ2-7, with D maybe TRBD1 (6 bases). V lost 4 bases and J 1 base, leaving 12 bases between the germline ends. The germline gives CDR1 SGHRS, CDR2 YFSETQ. The CDR3 extends over 14 amino acids. The full variable domain, its missing parts supplied by reference TRBV5-1 and TRBJ2-7, is KAGVTQTPRYLIKTRGQQVTLSCSPISGHRSVSWYQQTPGQGLQFLFEYFSETQRNKGNFPGRFSGRQFSNSRSEMNVSTLELGDSALYLCASSTNRVSYEQYFGPGTRLTVT.

The rearrangement uses TRBV21-1 and TRBJ2-5; TRBD2, as called in the table, went unchecked against the DNA. TRBV21-1 is a pseudogene. The CDR3 runs 17 residues. The CDR3 spells CASSKALAGGPQETQYF. CDR3 sequence (DNA): TGTGCCAGCAGCAAAGCGCTAGCGGGGGGCCCCCAAGAGACCCAGTACTTC.

In its sample, this clone was seen once. The V call is TRBV5-1, the J call TRBJ2-3; D might be TRBD1 (5 bases). The CDR3 extends over 13 amino acids. Germline loops: CDR1 SGHRS, CDR2 YFSETQ. Trimming pared 2 bases from V and 1 base from J, leaving 5 bases between. The CDR3 region has the DNA TGCGCCAGCAGCTTACAGGGCACAGATACGCAGTATTTT. Amino acid sequence: CASSLQGTDTQYF.

This chain joins TRBV6-5 and TRBJ2-7, with TRBD1 matching 7 bases. Germline V CDR1 and CDR2: MNHEY, SVGAGI. The V segment lost 2 bases and the J segment 2 bases; nucleotides outside the gene matches: 3. The CDR3 runs 14 residues. As DNA, the CDR3 is TGTGCCAGCAGTTACGGGGGACAGACCTACGAGCAGTACTTC. Its protein is CASSYGGQTYEQYF.

V usage is TRBV11-2 and J usage is TRBJ2-2, with 10 bases that match TRBD1. This CDR3 contains 16 residues. Germline-derived CDR1 and CDR2 are SGHAT and FQNNGV. With V trimmed by 0 bases and J by 5 bases, 3 bases remained unmatched. Here the CDR3 DNA reads TGTGCCAGCAGCTTAGAGACAGGGGGCGGGACCGGGGAGCTGTTTTTT. This codes for CASSLETGGGTGELFF.

This chain uses TRBV5-5 with TRBJ2-5; 8 positions agree with TRBD1. Germline values: CDR1 SGHKS, CDR2 YYEKEE (reference sequence). The CDR3 extends over 16 amino acids. Trimming cost V 4 bases and J 4 bases; bases outside gene matches: 12. The CDR3 DNA reads as TGTGCCAGCAGCCTAACCCTTGACAGGGGTCCAGAGACCCAGTACTTC. This translates into CASSLTLDRGPETQYF.

The chain carries TRBV6-5 and TRBJ1-5; D remains ambiguous. This CDR3 spans 13 amino acids. V gave up 2 bases and J gave up 4 bases, with 6 bases separating them. From germline, CDR1 is MNHEY and CDR2 SVGAGI. The CDR3 loop is CASSYANNQPQHF. CDR3 DNA: TGTGCCAGCAGTTACGCGAATAATCAGCCCCAGCATTTT.